This T cell receptor beta chain appears in the sequencing data of a study of control samples from healthy donors and cancer patients. V lost 0 bases, J lost 8 bases, and 13 bases lay in between. The CDR3 sequence is 14 residues long. CDR1 LNHDA and CDR2 SQIVND come from the germline V gene (reference sequence). Libraries were prepared by immunoSEQ multiplex PCR; TCRdb keeps only in-frame clonotypes and omits some of them. The repertoire includes about 120,000 clones, about 95% of them detected once, and 3.6% sits in the top ten. The receptor's source is a man between 25 and 39 years old in good health. The chain carries TRBV19 and TRBJ1-2; tentative D call: TRBD1 (6 bases). The sequencing sample was made of blood. The CDR3: CASSIEGGSFGYTF. The CDR3 bases are TGTGCCAGTAGTATAGAGGGGGGCAGCTTCGGCTACACCTTC. Full variable domain (missing parts from reference TRBV19 and TRBJ1-2): DGGITQSPKYLFRKEGQNVTLSCEQNLNHDAMYWYRQDPGQGLRLIYYSQIVNDFQKGDIAEGYSVSREKKESFPLTVTSAQKNPTAFYLCASSIEGGSFGYTFGSGTRLTVV.